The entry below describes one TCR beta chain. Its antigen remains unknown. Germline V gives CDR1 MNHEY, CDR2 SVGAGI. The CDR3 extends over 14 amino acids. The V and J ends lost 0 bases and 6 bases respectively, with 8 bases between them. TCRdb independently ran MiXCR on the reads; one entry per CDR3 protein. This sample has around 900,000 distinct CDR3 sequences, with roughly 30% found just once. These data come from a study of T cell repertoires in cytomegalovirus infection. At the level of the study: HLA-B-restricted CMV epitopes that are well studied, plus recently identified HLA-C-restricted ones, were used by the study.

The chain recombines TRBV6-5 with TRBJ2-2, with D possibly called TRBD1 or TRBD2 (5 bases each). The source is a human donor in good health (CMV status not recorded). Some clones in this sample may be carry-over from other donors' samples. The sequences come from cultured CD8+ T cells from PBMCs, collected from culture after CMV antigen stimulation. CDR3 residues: CASSYSGPPGELFF. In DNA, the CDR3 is TGTGCCAGCAGTTACTCGGGACCCCCCGGGGAGCTGTTTTTT.